A selection of T cell receptor beta chains follows, all from one sample in a study of shared clonotypes between healthy human individuals. TCRdb keeps only in-frame clones here, not all; method: immunoSEQ multiplex PCR. The table lists about 2.2 million clones, about 93% of them singletons. The sequenced sample was naive CD8+ T cells from PBMCs. The receptors come from a man younger than 30 in good health. Some clones in this sample may be carry-over from other donors' samples. CDR3s include the opening cysteine and the closing phenylalanine or tryptophan.

J	length	V	CDR3
TRBJ2-2	16	TRBV7-9	CASSLGEQGPAGELFF
TRBJ1-4	15	TRBV4-3	CASSPGTGSIEKLFF
TRBJ1-1	14	TRBV27	CASSLGWQNTEAFF
TRBJ2-1	15	TRBV5-1	CASSLKWGAENEQFF
TRBJ2-7	14	TRBV9	CASSVGQGAYEQYF
TRBJ2-1	13	TRBV7-6	CASSLAARGEQFF
TRBJ2-7	17	TRBV21-1	CASSKLGTVRIAYEQYF
TRBJ1-1	12	TRBV7-2	CASSFTNTEAFF
TRBJ2-7	15	TRBV9	CASSVSWRGAYEQYF
TRBJ2-1	18	TRBV28	CASSSGRAGTFSYNEQFF
TRBJ2-5	13	TRBV7-9	CASSLDRAATQYF
TRBJ1-1	16	TRBV7-3	CASSLTRRQGRTEAFF
TRBJ2-7	13	TRBV7-2	CASSLDVSYEQYF
TRBJ2-5	11	TRBV7-9	CASDSQETQYF
TRBJ1-2	9	TRBV29-1	CSVDRGYTF
TRBJ1-2	12	TRBV27	CASRTATDGYTF
TRBJ1-3	14	TRBV28	CASSLPYSGNTIYF
TRBJ2-7	15	TRBV7-9	CASSSPGQGGYEQYF
TRBJ1-1	12	TRBV27	CASRGGTDEAFF
TRBJ2-1	16	TRBV10-1	CASSATSSGPYNEQFF
TRBJ2-7	13	TRBV28	CASKWASVYEQYF
TRBJ1-5	17	TRBV27	CASSLYGDRYSNQPQHF
TRBJ2-3	16	TRBV11-3	CASSLGLAGDTDTQYF
TRBJ1-2	14	TRBV5-1	CASSFEGPGYGYTF
TRBJ2-7	16	TRBV4-1	CASSHTVAGGSYEQYF
TRBJ2-7	14	TRBV29-1	CSVEFRGFDYEQYF
TRBJ2-7	15	TRBV27	CASSLLSRITYEQYF
TRBJ2-1	15	TRBV10-1	CASSVSLAAGNEQFF
TRBJ2-1	16	TRBV6-1	CASSGKDRGTYNEQFF
TRBJ1-2	18	TRBV4-3	CASSQDHRGVLADYGYTF
TRBJ1-2	15	TRBV29-1	CSAEGRYEDFYGYTF
TRBJ2-7	14	TRBV4-2	CASSQTDVSYEQYF
TRBJ2-5	14	TRBV7-8	CASSSRQGGETQYF
TRBJ1-5	15	TRBV27	CASSKGTYSNQPQHF
TRBJ2-5	14	TRBV7-8	CASIDRLNQETQYF
TRBJ2-7	10	TRBV10-1	CASSAPEQYF
TRBJ1-1	14	TRBV5-8	CASSLIWENTEAFF
TRBJ2-1	18	TRBV7-6	CASSQLFLAGGPYNEQFF
TRBJ1-5	16	TRBV2	CASSPKGGTVNQPQHF
TRBJ1-6	14	TRBV27	CASSLGLGNSPLHF
TRBJ2-2	15	TRBV18	CASSRDRGDPGELFF
TRBJ1-5	15	TRBV2	CASSAGTGVRQPQHF
TRBJ2-1	14	TRBV27	CASSFLAGENEQFF
TRBJ2-7	13	TRBV14	CASSETGAWEQYF
TRBJ2-1	12	TRBV30	CASTAGGIEQFF
TRBJ2-1	15	TRBV28	CASRDLTSLYNEQFF
TRBJ1-1	14	TRBV7-3	CASSSNRGDTEAFF